These 24 T cell receptor beta chains came from one sample sequenced in a study of cytomegalovirus exposure and HLA in healthy donors. The PCR made use of 60 Vbeta and 13 Jbeta primers. Libraries were prepared by immunoSEQ multiplex PCR; TCRdb keeps only in-frame clonotypes and omits some of them. The sample lists about 90,000 clones, about four fifths occurring once. Sequencing was performed on PBMCs. These receptors were taken from a man younger than 35 in good health and CMV-seronegative.

The chain couples TRBV18 to TRBJ1-1, with D possibly TRBD1 on 6 matching bases. V was trimmed by 2 bases and J by 8 bases, leaving 9 bases between them. From germline, CDR1 is KGHSH and CDR2 LQKENI. This CDR3 spans 12 amino acids. The CDR3 DNA reads TGTGCCAGCTCACCATTTGGGACAGAAGCTTTCTTT. The encoded protein is CASSPFGTEAFF.

This clone was seen only a few times. J is TRBJ2-7 and V is TRBV10-3; 12 nucleotides agree with TRBD2. Trimming at V came to 8 bases and at J to 5 bases, leaving 16 bases not matched to a gene. CDR3 length: 17 residues. The V gene's germline CDR1 is ENHRY and CDR2 SYGVKD. The CDR3 sequence is CAIAKSSTSGSRNEQYF. Here the CDR3 DNA reads TGTGCCATCGCTAAGTCCTCGACTAGCGGGAGTAGGAACGAGCAGTACTTC.

This clone was recorded a few times. CDR3 residues: CAWSQGNIQYF. The CDR3 coding sequence is TGTGCCTGGAGTCAGGGAAACATTCAGTACTTC. The V and J genes are TRBV30 and TRBJ2-4; weak D call: TRBD1 (5 bases). The CDR3 is made up of 11 amino acids. Germline CDR1 and CDR2: GTSNPN and SVGIG (reference sequence). Trimming left V 2 bases short and J 6 bases short, with 5 bases between.

The V call is TRBV7-3, the J call TRBJ1-2; the D gene is possibly TRBD1 (5 bases). Trimming removed 5 bases at V and 2 bases at J, with 15 bases between. There are 15 residues in the CDR3. Germline V gene data show CDR1 as SGHTA and CDR2 as FQGTGA. CDR3 bases: TGTGCCAGCAGCCCAGCCGGGGGGAGGAACTATGGCTACACCTTC. It encodes CASSPAGGRNYGYTF. The full variable domain, rest sourced from reference TRBV7-3 and TRBJ1-2, is GAGVSQTPSNKVTEKGKYVELRCDPISGHTALYWYRQSLGQGPEFLIYFQGTGAADDSGLPNDRFFAVRPEGSVSTLKIQRTERGDSAVYLCASSPAGGRNYGYTFGSGTRLTVV.

The chain links TRBV7-8 to TRBJ1-2; D is possibly TRBD1 (5 bases). The CDR3 totals 15 residues. Trimming stripped 2 bases from V and 2 bases from J, with 12 bases between. Looked up from germline, CDR1 is SGHVS and CDR2 is FQNEAQ. CDR3 region: CASSLFDSENYGYTF. Written as DNA, the CDR3 is TGTGCCAGCAGCTTATTCGACAGCGAAAACTATGGCTACACCTTC.

The chain combines TRBV27 with TRBJ2-1; maybe TRBD1 (5 bases). The CDR3 covers 12 residues. The germline gives CDR1 MNHEY, CDR2 SMNVEV (reference sequence). The V end was cut by 3 bases, the J end by 8 bases, with 8 bases between. Written as DNA, the CDR3 is TGTGCCAGCAGTTTTGAAGGGGATGAGCAGTTCTTC. It encodes CASSFEGDEQFF.

This chain uses TRBV7-9 with TRBJ1-2; possibly TRBD1 for D (5 bases). Deletions cut 3 bases from V and 5 bases from J, with 25 bases between. The length of the CDR3 is 18 residues. Germline lookup yields CDR1 SEHNR and CDR2 FQNEAQ (reference sequence). CDR3 in DNA: TGTGCCAGCAGCTTCGGTAAGGGCAGGGTTCCCTTTAGGTATGGCTACACCTTC. Its protein product is CASSFGKGRVPFRYGYTF.

The rearrangement uses TRBV30 and TRBJ1-1; D may be TRBD1 (5 bases). This CDR3 has 16 residues. Germline loops: CDR1 GTSNPN, CDR2 SVGIG (reference sequence). V was clipped by 2 bases and J by 2 bases, with 18 bases between them. This CDR3 is CAWSPIQRGLNTEAFF. DNA for the CDR3: TGTGCCTGGAGTCCCATCCAACGGGGGTTAAACACTGAAGCTTTCTTT.

The table lists this clone with many counts. The rearrangement uses TRBV10-3 and TRBJ2-1; tentatively, D is TRBD2 (6 bases). The CDR3 has 13 residues. V was shortened by 8 bases and J by 1 base, with 9 bases between the two germline ends. Germline CDR1 and CDR2: ENHRY and SYGVKD. The CDR3 is CAIERESYNEQFF. The CDR3 DNA is TGTGCCATCGAACGGGAGTCCTACAATGAGCAGTTCTTC.

The V gene is TRBV29-1, the J gene TRBJ1-1; D remains ambiguous. CDR1 is SQVTM and CDR2 is ANQGSEA in the germline V gene. The CDR3 is 11 amino acids. V dropped 5 bases and J dropped 1 base, with 5 bases sitting between them. The CDR3 sequence: CSVTGNTEAFF. For the CDR3, the DNA is TGCAGCGTTACGGGGAACACTGAAGCTTTCTTT.

The genes are TRBV5-1 and TRBJ2-5; 7 nucleotides agree with TRBD1. The CDR3 loop spans 17 amino acids. Unmatched junction bases numbered 9, after V lost 0 bases and J lost 1 base. Germline-derived CDR1 and CDR2 are SGHRS and YFSETQ. The CDR3 loop is CASSLVVGGGSQETQYF. The CDR3 region has the DNA TGCGCCAGCAGCTTGGTGGTAGGGGGCGGGTCCCAAGAGACCCAGTACTTC.

This clone has only one observation. The chain recombines TRBV4-3 with TRBJ1-1, with 8 bases aligning to TRBD1. The germline V gene has CDR1 LGHNA and CDR2 YSLEER. CDR3 length: 14 residues. Losses at the gene ends were 2 bases for V and 8 bases for J; bases not matched to a gene: 7. CDR3 protein: CASSQLGQGTEAFF. The CDR3 DNA follows: TGCGCCAGCAGCCAATTAGGACAGGGCACCGAAGCTTTCTTT.

The chain employs TRBV7-2 and TRBJ2-5; 8 nucleotides match TRBD1. The V and J ends lost 5 bases and 2 bases, in that order; junction bases with no gene match: 4. Germline V gene lookup returns CDR1 SGHTA and CDR2 FQGNSA. This CDR3 comprises 14 residues. CDR3 in amino acids: CASSVGTGQETQYF. The DNA of the CDR3 is TGTGCCAGCAGCGTCGGGACAGGTCAAGAGACCCAGTACTTC. Variable domain in full (rest from reference TRBV7-2 and TRBJ2-5): GAGVSQSPSNKVTEKGKDVELRCDPISGHTALYWYRQSLGQGLEFLIYFQGNSAPDKSGLPSDRFSAERTGGSVSTLTIQRTQQEDSAVYLCASSVGTGQETQYFGPGTRLLVL.

The genes are TRBV7-3 and TRBJ2-3; D unresolved. Germline CDR1 SGHTA, CDR2 FQGTGA. V gave up 2 bases and J gave up 2 bases, with 8 bases separating them. The CDR3 runs to 14 residues. The CDR3 reads CASSLLEPTDTQYF. CDR3 nucleotides: TGTGCCAGCAGCTTACTAGAACCCACAGATACGCAGTATTTT.

The gene calls are TRBV9 and TRBJ2-1, with TRBD2 identical over 8 bases. Germline-derived CDR1 and CDR2 are SGDLS and YYNGEE. Trimming at V came to 4 bases and at J to 5 bases, leaving 17 bases not matched to a gene. The CDR3 runs 18 residues. The CDR3 DNA sequence: TGTGCCAGCAGCCCCGGGACTAGACTTCCCAATCGGGACAATGAGCAGTTCTTC. It yields the protein CASSPGTRLPNRDNEQFF.

The J gene is TRBJ2-2, the V gene TRBV27; D uncertain. Trimming took off 3 bases at V and 1 base at J, with 6 bases between the two ends. The CDR3 totals 14 residues. Per germline, CDR1 MNHEY and CDR2 SMNVEV (reference sequence). CDR3 amino acids: CASSLWRNTGELFF. As DNA, the CDR3 is TGTGCCAGCAGTTTGTGGAGGAACACCGGGGAGCTGTTTTTT.

The genes are TRBV5-1 and TRBJ1-1, with D maybe TRBD1 (6 bases). Trimming left V 4 bases short and J 0 bases short, with 25 bases between. Germline CDR1 and CDR2: SGHRS and YFSETQ. The CDR3 length is 19 residues. For the CDR3, the DNA is TGCGCCAGCAGCCCATGGACAGTTTCGTCGCTCCTCATGAACACTGAAGCTTTCTTT. Protein sequence: CASSPWTVSSLLMNTEAFF. The full variable domain, its missing parts supplied by reference TRBV5-1 and TRBJ1-1, is KAGVTQTPRYLIKTRGQQVTLSCSPISGHRSVSWYQQTPGQGLQFLFEYFSETQRNKGNFPGRFSGRQFSNSRSEMNVSTLELGDSALYLCASSPWTVSSLLMNTEAFFGQGTRLTVV.

V gene TRBV4-1 combines with J gene TRBJ2-3, with 15 positions matching TRBD2. Germline loops: CDR1 MGHRA, CDR2 YSYEKL. CDR3 length: 20 amino acids. With V trimmed by 0 bases and J by 0 bases, 7 bases remained unmatched. The CDR3 bases are TGCGCCAGCAGCCAAGATGCCGGGACTAGCGGGAGGTATAGCACAGATACGCAGTATTTT. Its translation: CASSQDAGTSGRYSTDTQYF.

This chain links TRBV6-5 with TRBJ2-7; TRBD1 aligns across 8 bases. With V trimmed by 10 bases and J by 2 bases, 10 bases remained unmatched. The germline V gene encodes CDR1 MNHEY and CDR2 SVGAGI. CDR3 length equals 14 residues. CDR3 in DNA: TGTGCCACCCTGCGACAGGGGAGAACCTACGAGCAGTACTTC. Translation: CATLRQGRTYEQYF.

Of note for this clone: Within the sample, other DNA sequences also encode this same CDR3. The chain couples TRBV5-1 to TRBJ1-1, with 11 nucleotides matching TRBD1. In germline, CDR1 is SGHRS, CDR2 YFSETQ. Trimming at V came to 1 base and at J to 4 bases, leaving 9 bases not matched to a gene. The length of the CDR3 is 17 residues. The CDR3 region is CASSLSGGTGGGTEAFF. The CDR3 DNA is TGCGCCAGCAGCTTGTCGGGGGGGACAGGGGGAGGCACTGAAGCTTTCTTT.

This chain links TRBV30 with TRBJ1-2; 7 bases are shared with TRBD1. The CDR3 sequence is 10 residues long. The J segment lost 8 bases and the V segment lost 3 bases, leaving 0 bases of the junction unmatched. Germline assignment: CDR1 GTSNPN and CDR2 SVGIG (reference sequence). CDR3 DNA sequence: TGTGCCTGGAGGACAGGGGGCTACACCTTC. It is translated as CAWRTGGYTF.

This sequence joins TRBV7-2 and TRBJ2-7; 10 bases align to TRBD2. Germline CDR1 and CDR2: SGHTA and FQGNSA. This CDR3 is built from 14 residues. J lost 6 bases, V lost 9 bases, and 11 bases had no gene match. This CDR3 is CASVSKREGPEQYF. The CDR3 region has the DNA TGTGCCAGTGTCTCAAAGCGGGAGGGGCCCGAGCAGTACTTC.

The J gene is TRBJ2-5, the V gene TRBV19; D call uncertain. This CDR3 is 12 amino acids long. V lost 9 bases to trimming and J lost 1 base, with 9 bases between them. Germline CDR1 and CDR2: LNHDA and SQIVND (reference sequence). The CDR3 is CASRDFQETQYF. The CDR3 DNA reads as TGTGCCAGCCGAGACTTCCAAGAGACCCAGTACTTC.

The rearrangement joins TRBV29-1 to TRBJ1-2; D may be TRBD1 (5 bases). Germline V gene data show CDR1 as SQVTM and CDR2 as ANQGSEA. The CDR3 has 13 amino acids. V was trimmed by 8 bases and J by 1 base, leaving 14 bases between them. Here the CDR3 DNA reads TGCAGCACCGACCGAAGGGGTAACTATGGCTACACCTTC. This codes for CSTDRRGNYGYTF.